A selection of T cell receptor beta chains follows, all from one sample in a study of T-cell reconstitution after alpha-beta-depleted transplantation in children. MiXCR was run by TCRdb on the PCR reads, yielding one entry per CDR3 protein. The sample lists some 830,000 distinct CDR3 sequences, roughly 16% occurring once. Sequenced here: PBMCs, mostly from graft donor cells, sampled 360 days after TCRalphabeta/CD19-depleted stem cell transplant. Receptor source: a male patient between 5 and 17 years old who had a stem cell transplant for acute lymphoblastic leukemia, so the T cells may come from the graft donor. CDR3s include the opening cysteine and the closing phenylalanine or tryptophan. D genes are given only for firm matches. Only some rows state a clone size, as once, few, many or a class for expanded clones.

NA	14	TRBV7-6	TRBJ2-1	few	CASSLELDYNEQFF	TGTGCCAGCAGCTTAGAACTAGACTACAATGAGCAGTTCTTC
NA	17	TRBV13	TRBJ2-2	NA	CASSFMSYTSNTGELFF	TGTGCCAGCAGCTTCATGTCCTATACGTCGAACACCGGGGAGCTGTTTTTT
TRBD1	15	TRBV7-9	TRBJ1-5	few	CASSLPATGNQPQHF	TGTGCCAGCAGCTTACCCGCGACAGGGAATCAGCCCCAGCATTTT
NA	15	TRBV20-1	TRBJ2-2	few	CSARGHDQVTGELFF	TGCAGTGCTAGAGGACATGACCAAGTGACCGGGGAGCTGTTTTTT
TRBD1	16	TRBV20-1	TRBJ2-7	NA	CSARQFLGQGAYEQYF	TGCAGTGCTAGACAATTCCTGGGACAGGGGGCTTACGAGCAGTACTTC
NA	14	TRBV12-3/TRBV12-4	TRBJ2-1	many	CASSWGEGGSEQFF	TGTGCCAGCAGTTGGGGGGAAGGTGGGAGTGAGCAGTTCTTC
TRBD2	19	TRBV7-2	TRBJ2-1	NA	CASSLSGLAALSSYNEQFF	TGTGCCAGCAGCTTATCGGGACTAGCGGCTTTAAGCTCCTACAATGAGCAGTTCTTC
NA	16	TRBV6-5	TRBJ1-6	NA	CASSYRGDFYNSPLHF	TGTGCCAGCAGTTACCGGGGAGACTTTTATAATTCACCCCTCCACTTT
TRBD1	14	TRBV7-9	TRBJ1-5	NA	CASSYGTGAQPQHF	TGTGCCAGCAGCTACGGGACAGGGGCCCAGCCCCAGCATTTT
TRBD2	12	TRBV4-2	TRBJ2-1	many	CASSQTSAEQFF	TGTGCCAGCAGCCAGACTAGCGCTGAGCAGTTCTTC
TRBD2	16	TRBV5-1	TRBJ2-3	many	CASSTRLALGSDTQYF	TGCGCCAGCAGCACACGACTAGCTCTAGGGTCGGATACGCAGTATTTT
NA	10	TRBV2	TRBJ1-2	many	CASMDRNYTF	TGTGCCAGCATGGATCGTAACTACACCTTC
NA	15	TRBV11-2	TRBJ1-3	NA	CASSFGRVTGNAIYF	TGTGCCAGCAGCTTTGGGCGGGTGACTGGAAACGCCATATATTTT
NA	12	TRBV29-1	TRBJ1-2	few	CSVESGGGGYTF	TGCAGCGTTGAGTCCGGGGGAGGCGGCTACACCTTC
NA	13	TRBV20-1	TRBJ1-4	NA	CSAPGQANEKLFF	TGCAGTGCTCCCGGTCAGGCTAATGAAAAACTGTTTTTT
NA	12	TRBV6-6	TRBJ2-1	NA	CASSYRVGEQFF	TGTGCCAGCAGTTACAGAGTCGGTGAGCAGTTCTTC
NA	16	TRBV9	TRBJ2-3	NA	CASSPQTGLSTDTQYF	TGTGCCAGTTCGCCCCAAACAGGGCTTAGCACAGATACGCAGTATTTT
NA	15	TRBV7-8	TRBJ2-3	NA	CASSPPDRYTDTQYF	TGTGCCAGCAGCCCCCCCGACAGATACACAGATACGCAGTATTTT
NA	15	TRBV5-1	TRBJ2-2	many	CASSLPFSNTGELFF	TGCGCCAGCAGCTTACCGTTTTCGAACACCGGGGAGCTGTTTTTT
NA	18	TRBV11-2	TRBJ2-3	many	CASRRPGRKLDHTDTQYF	TGTGCCAGCAGACGACCTGGGAGAAAGCTAGATCACACAGATACGCAGTATTTT
NA	15	TRBV18	TRBJ2-1	NA	CASSPDSYLYNEQFF	TGTGCCAGCTCACCGGACAGTTACCTCTACAATGAGCAGTTCTTC
TRBD2	18	TRBV19	TRBJ2-3	NA	CASSRRGAGGQSTDTQYF	TGTGCCAGTAGTCGCCGGGGAGCGGGAGGACAAAGCACAGATACGCAGTATTTT
NA	14	TRBV12-3/TRBV12-4	TRBJ2-7	few	CASSPNRESYEQYF	TGTGCCAGCAGCCCCAACCGGGAATCCTACGAGCAGTACTTC
NA	15	TRBV29-1	TRBJ1-1	NA	CSVHTGAAMNTEAFF	TGCAGCGTACACACAGGAGCAGCTATGAACACTGAAGCTTTCTTT
NA	16	TRBV27	TRBJ2-4	NA	CASSSTETLAKNIQYF	TGTGCCAGCAGCTCGACAGAGACTCTAGCCAAAAACATTCAGTACTTC
NA	15	TRBV5-1	TRBJ2-2	many	CASSLGGVNTGELFF	TGCGCCAGCAGCTTGGGGGGAGTGAATACCGGGGAGCTGTTTTTT
TRBD2	17	TRBV7-2	TRBJ2-1	many	CASSLVLSGRRHNEQFF	TGTGCCAGCAGCTTAGTCCTCAGCGGGAGAAGACACAATGAGCAGTTCTTC
TRBD2	14	TRBV5-1	TRBJ2-1	NA	CASKSSGAHNEQFF	TGCGCCAGCAAAAGTAGCGGGGCCCACAATGAGCAGTTCTTC
NA	12	TRBV24-1	TRBJ2-3	NA	CATSVGRSTQYF	TGTGCCACCAGTGTGGGGCGGTCTACGCAGTATTTT
TRBD2	19	TRBV7-8	TRBJ2-2	NA	CASSLFRLAGGTNTGELFF	TGTGCCAGCAGCTTATTTCGCCTAGCGGGAGGAACGAACACCGGGGAGCTGTTTTTT
NA	12	TRBV7-9	TRBJ2-3	NA	CASSSAGDTQYF	TGTGCCAGCAGCAGCGCGGGAGATACGCAGTATTTT
TRBD1	16	TRBV7-3	TRBJ2-2	few	CASSLRGQGGAGELFF	TGTGCCAGCAGCTTACGGGGACAGGGGGGAGCCGGGGAGCTGTTTTTT